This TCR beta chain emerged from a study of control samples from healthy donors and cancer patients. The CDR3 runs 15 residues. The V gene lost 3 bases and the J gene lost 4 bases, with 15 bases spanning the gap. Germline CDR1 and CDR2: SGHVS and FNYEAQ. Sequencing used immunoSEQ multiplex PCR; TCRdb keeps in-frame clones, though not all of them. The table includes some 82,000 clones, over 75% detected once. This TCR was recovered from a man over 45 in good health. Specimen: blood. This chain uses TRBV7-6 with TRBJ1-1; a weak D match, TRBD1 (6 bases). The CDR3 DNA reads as TGTGCCAGCAGCTTCGCGGCGGGGGGCGGCACTGAAGCTTTCTTT. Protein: CASSFAAGGGTEAFF.